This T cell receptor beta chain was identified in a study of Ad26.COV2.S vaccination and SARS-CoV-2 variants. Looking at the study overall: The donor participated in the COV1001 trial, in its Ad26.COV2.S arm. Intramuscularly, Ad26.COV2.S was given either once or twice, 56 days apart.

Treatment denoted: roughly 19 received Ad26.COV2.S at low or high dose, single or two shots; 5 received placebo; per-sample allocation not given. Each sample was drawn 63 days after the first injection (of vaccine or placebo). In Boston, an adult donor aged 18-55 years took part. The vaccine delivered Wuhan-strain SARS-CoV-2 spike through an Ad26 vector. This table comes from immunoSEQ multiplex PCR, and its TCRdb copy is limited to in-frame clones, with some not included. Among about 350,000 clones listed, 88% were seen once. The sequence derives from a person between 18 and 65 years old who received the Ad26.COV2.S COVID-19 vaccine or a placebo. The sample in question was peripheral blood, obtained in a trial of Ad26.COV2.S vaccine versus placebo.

The CDR3 region is CASSLRDLTRGGYTF. The CDR3 DNA reads as TGTGCCAGCAGCTTAAGGGACCTTACCCGCGGAGGCTACACCTTC. V is TRBV7-2 and J is TRBJ1-2; perhaps TRBD1 as D (5 bases). CDR1 is SGHTA and CDR2 is FQGNSA in the germline V gene. The CDR3 runs to 15 residues. Trimming stripped 2 bases from V and 8 bases from J, with 18 bases between.